Below are 5 T cell receptor beta chains sequenced from a single sample in a study of shared clonotypes between healthy human individuals. Repertoires were generated with immunoSEQ multiplex PCR, while TCRdb's copy carries only in-frame clones and drops some. The sample yields fewer than 850,000 clones, roughly 96% seen once. Naive CD8 cells lacked CD45RO and underwent positive selection for CCR7, leaving out terminally differentiated effector memory CD45RA+ cells. Input material: naive CD8+ T cells sorted from blood. The source is a man aged 25 to 45 in good health.

This chain links TRBV7-2 with TRBJ2-7; tentative D call: TRBD1 (5 bases). V was pared by 4 bases and J by 5 bases, with 12 bases between. Germline-derived CDR1 and CDR2 are SGHTA and FQGNSA. The CDR3 spans 13 residues. This chain's CDR3 is CASSSAGSHEQYF. The CDR3 coding sequence is TGTGCCAGCAGCTCGGCAGGGTCTCACGAGCAGTACTTC.

The chain carries TRBV4-1 and TRBJ2-7; possibly TRBD2 for D (5 bases). The CDR3 has 15 amino acids. In germline, CDR1 is MGHRA, CDR2 YSYEKL. Trimming removed 3 bases from V and 0 bases from J, with 12 bases in between. As DNA, the CDR3 is TGCGCCAGCAGCCACCGAGAGGGCAACTCCTACGAGCAGTACTTC. Translation: CASSHREGNSYEQYF.

The V call is TRBV27, the J call TRBJ1-1; 7 bases line up with TRBD1. Germline CDR1 reads MNHEY; CDR2 reads SMNVEV (reference sequence). Trimming cost V 7 bases and J 0 bases; bases outside gene matches: 5. The CDR3 length is 14 residues. DNA for the CDR3: TGTGCCAGCAAGATACAGGGGTTGAACACTGAAGCTTTCTTT. Translating it yields CASKIQGLNTEAFF.

On this clone: The junction differs from germline at one of its ends, possibly a read error. V usage is TRBV5-1 and J usage is TRBJ1-1, with D tentatively TRBD1 (6 bases). CDR1 SGHRS and CDR2 YFSETQ come from the germline V gene. This CDR3 region has 11 residues. CDR3 sequence: CASSSPTGILF. The CDR3 DNA reads as TGCGCCAGCAGCTCGCCGACAGGAATCCTCTTT.

This chain links TRBV11-2 with TRBJ2-7; D ambiguous. With 5 bases removed from V and 3 bases from J, the gap between germline ends came to 11 bases. This CDR3 is 13 amino acids long. Germline lookup yields CDR1 SGHAT and CDR2 FQNNGV. In nucleotides, the CDR3 is TGTGCCAGCAGCCGACTTGGGCTCTACGAGCAGTACTTC. Translated: CASSRLGLYEQYF.